Following are 25 T cell receptor beta chains from one sample sequenced in a study of blood T cell repertoires in COVID-19. Clones were read by immunoSEQ multiplex PCR, and TCRdb kept only the in-frame ones, dropping some. Here the sample spans about 150,000 clones, 80% to 90% being singletons. The sequenced sample consisted of peripheral blood. All receptors come from a woman between 55 and 75 years old with active COVID-19.

This chain joins TRBV7-3 and TRBJ2-1, with a weak D call TRBD2 (5 bases). Germline loops: CDR1 SGHTA, CDR2 FQGTGA. V dropped 2 bases and J dropped 5 bases, with 13 bases sitting between them. The length of the CDR3 is 15 residues. The CDR3 DNA is TGTGCCAGCAGCTTATCTGGAGGTACCCACAATGAGCAGTTCTTC. This sequence encodes CASSLSGGTHNEQFF.

This sequence joins TRBV7-3 and TRBJ2-2; 10 nucleotides agree with TRBD2. CDR3 length: 15 amino acids. The germline V gene encodes CDR1 SGHTA and CDR2 FQGTGA. The V and J ends lost 5 bases and 4 bases, in that order; junction bases with no gene match: 4. CDR3 sequence reads: CASSPLAGVTGELFF. The CDR3 coding sequence is TGTGCCAGCAGCCCTCTAGCGGGAGTCACCGGGGAGCTGTTTTTT.

A few counts support this clone. The limits of the CDR3 on the DNA are not certain, so only TCRdb's listed CDR3 is given. The chain employs TRBV28 and TRBJ2-7; no check of the table's D call, TRBD1, against the DNA was made. The CDR3 length equals 14 residues, ends included. The germline CDR1 and CDR2 sequences are MDHEN and SYDVKM. The CDR3 sequence: CASSSSTGSYEQYF.

There are a few counts of this clone. The J gene is TRBJ1-5, the V gene TRBV19; weak D call: TRBD1 (6 bases). V was clipped by 6 bases and J by 2 bases, with 14 bases between them. CDR1 LNHDA and CDR2 SQIVND come from the germline V gene (reference sequence). The CDR3 consists of 15 residues. CDR3 bases: TGTGCCAGTAGCACGGACAGTTATGGCAATCAGCCCCAGCATTTT. As protein: CASSTDSYGNQPQHF. Supplemented by reference TRBV19 and TRBJ1-5, the full variable domain reads DGGITQSPKYLFRKEGQNVTLSCEQNLNHDAMYWYRQDPGQGLRLIYYSQIVNDFQKGDIAEGYSVSREKKESFPLTVTSAQKNPTAFYLCASSTDSYGNQPQHFGDGTRLSIL.

The chain is built from TRBV5-1 and TRBJ2-7; 7 bases are shared with TRBD1. This CDR3 contains 16 residues. CDR1 SGHRS and CDR2 YFSETQ come from the germline V gene. Unmatched junction bases numbered 11, after V lost 5 bases and J lost 0 bases. The CDR3 region has the DNA TGCGCCAGCAGGCCCTCCTGGGGGACAGACTCCTACGAGCAGTACTTC. Translating gives CASRPSWGTDSYEQYF.

The V gene is TRBV4-2, the J gene TRBJ2-5; a weak D match, TRBD2 (5 bases). Between the trimmed V and J ends, which lost 1 base and 4 bases, there was a span of 13 bases. The CDR3 is 15 residues long. Germline CDR1 LGHNA, CDR2 YNFKEQ. In nucleotides, the CDR3 is TGTGCCAGCAGCCAAGGAAAAGAACTAGTAGAGACCCAGTACTTC. Translated: CASSQGKELVETQYF.

This sequence joins TRBV19 and TRBJ2-7; 11 nucleotides match TRBD2. The germline V gene encodes CDR1 LNHDA and CDR2 SQIVND (reference sequence). This CDR3 has 15 amino acids. J gave up 0 bases and V 5 bases, and 3 bases lay outside the gene matches. CDR3 coding DNA: TGTGCCAGTAGTCCTAGCGGGAGGTCCTCCTACGAGCAGTACTTC. Its protein is CASSPSGRSSYEQYF.

This clone came up a few times. The CDR3 reads CASSSNGNGSPLHF. CDR3 in DNA: TGTGCCAGCAGTTCAAACGGGAATGGTTCACCCCTCCACTTT. The chain is built from TRBV6-6 and TRBJ1-6; D remains unclear. Germline values: CDR1 MNHNY, CDR2 SVGAGI (reference sequence). The V and J ends lost 4 bases and 9 bases respectively, with 13 bases between them. CDR3 length: 14 residues.

The V gene is TRBV5-1, the J gene TRBJ2-1; D may be TRBD1 (5 bases). Germline assignment: CDR1 SGHRS and CDR2 YFSETQ. This CDR3 has 15 residues. Trimming cost V 2 bases and J 9 bases, with 18 bases left between them. CDR3: CASSFKTERSSEQFF. In DNA form, the CDR3 reads TGCGCCAGCAGCTTTAAGACAGAAAGGAGCAGTGAGCAGTTCTTC.

The gene calls are TRBV7-2 and TRBJ2-7; D unresolved. Germline-derived CDR1 and CDR2 are SGHTA and FQGNSA. V lost 5 bases and J 7 bases, leaving 12 bases between the germline ends. The CDR3 is 12 residues long. CDR3 DNA sequence: TGTGCCAGCAGCCCGTACGGCGGTGAGCAGTACTTC. This translates into CASSPYGGEQYF.

The chain uses TRBV6-5 and TRBJ1-1, with TRBD1 matching 8 bases. Germline V gene data show CDR1 as MNHEY and CDR2 as SVGAGI. Trimming at V came to 6 bases and at J to 7 bases, leaving 7 bases not matched to a gene. This CDR3 has 13 residues. CDR3 region: CASSPPGTGEAFF. The CDR3 nucleotides are TGTGCCAGCAGCCCCCCCGGGACAGGTGAAGCTTTCTTT.

The chain carries TRBV12-3 or TRBV12-4 and TRBJ1-1; D call uncertain. V was pared by 1 base and J by 1 base, with 4 bases between. This CDR3 region has 13 residues. CDR3 region: CASSLGKNTEAFF. CDR3 nucleotide sequence: TGTGCCAGCAGTTTAGGTAAGAACACTGAAGCTTTCTTT.

CDR3 sequence (DNA): TGTGCCAGCCAACTGGGACTAGCGGGAACCGGGGAGCTGTTTTTT. This gives the protein CASQLGLAGTGELFF. V usage is TRBV5-5 and J usage is TRBJ2-2; 13 bases map to TRBD2. This CDR3 region has 15 residues. J was trimmed by 5 bases and V by 7 bases; bases with no gene match: 5. CDR1 is SGHKS, CDR2 YYEKEE, per germline (reference sequence).

Only one count was recorded for this clone. This rearrangement joins TRBV4-3 to TRBJ2-7, with TRBD2 matching over 9 bases. J lost 2 bases, V lost 0 bases, and 20 bases had no gene match. From germline, CDR1 is LGHNA and CDR2 YSLEER. The length of the CDR3 is 21 residues. DNA for the CDR3: TGCGCCAGCAGCCAAGATTGGGGGCCGTTGGGGGTAGCGGGAGTGACCTACGAGCAGTACTTC. It yields the protein CASSQDWGPLGVAGVTYEQYF.

The chain is built from TRBV27 and TRBJ2-3, with TRBD2 matching over 11 bases. The CDR3 sequence is 13 residues long. Trimming cost V 8 bases and J 7 bases; bases outside gene matches: 5. In germline, CDR1 is MNHEY, CDR2 SMNVEV (reference sequence). CDR3 amino acids: CASSGLAVHTQYF. CDR3 DNA sequence: TGTGCCAGCTCGGGACTAGCGGTTCATACGCAGTATTTT.

The genes are TRBV6-5 and TRBJ1-3, with TRBD1 matching over 10 bases. The CDR3 spans 15 residues. V gave up 7 bases and J gave up 3 bases; unmatched junction bases: 6. Germline lookup yields CDR1 MNHEY and CDR2 SVGAGI. CDR3 coding DNA: TGTGCCAGCAAGGCGACAGGGGGCAGTGGAAACACCATATATTTT. It encodes CASKATGGSGNTIYF.

The chain combines TRBV4-2 with TRBJ2-5; TRBD1 matches 9 bases. V gave up 4 bases and J gave up 5 bases; unmatched junction bases: 11. CDR1 and CDR2 (germline): LGHNA, YNFKEQ. This CDR3 spans 16 amino acids. The CDR3 here is CASSPSGTGIIETQYF. In DNA form, the CDR3 reads TGTGCCAGCAGCCCCTCCGGGACAGGGATTATTGAGACCCAGTACTTC.

The rearrangement joins TRBV28 to TRBJ2-1; no reliable D call. Germline V gene lookup returns CDR1 MDHEN and CDR2 SYDVKM. The CDR3 is 14 amino acids. V dropped 0 bases and J dropped 5 bases, with 8 bases sitting between them. The CDR3 sequence: CASSLWAENNEQFF. The CDR3 region has the DNA TGTGCCAGCAGTTTATGGGCAGAAAACAATGAGCAGTTCTTC.

This chain uses TRBV6-2 or TRBV6-3 with TRBJ2-2, with 10 bases aligning to TRBD2. Per the germline V gene, CDR1 is MNHEY and CDR2 is SVGEGT. The J segment lost 7 bases and the V segment lost 6 bases, leaving 11 bases of the junction unmatched. The CDR3 has 16 residues. CDR3 bases: TGTGCCAGCAGCACCTCTAGCGGGAGAGGAGTCGGGGAGCTGTTTTTT. Translation gives CASSTSSGRGVGELFF.

CDR3 bases: TGTGCCAGCAGCTCCCGGGGAGGGAGCGGGGTCAATGAGCAGTTCTTC. This encodes CASSSRGGSGVNEQFF. V usage is TRBV11-3 and J usage is TRBJ2-1; the match to TRBD2 covers 7 bases. The V gene end was trimmed by 4 bases and the J gene end by 6 bases; junction bases not matched to a gene: 12. Germline-derived CDR1 and CDR2 are SGHNT and YENEEA. The CDR3 is 16 residues long.

V and J are TRBV6-5 and TRBJ1-5; weak D call: TRBD1 (6 bases). CDR1 and CDR2 from the germline V gene are MNHEY and SVGAGI. The length of the CDR3 is 15 residues. Trimming took off 4 bases at V and 2 bases at J, with 12 bases between the two ends. The CDR3 is CASSSRTAGNQPQHF. The CDR3 DNA is TGTGCCAGCAGTTCTCGGACAGCCGGCAATCAGCCCCAGCATTTT.

The chain uses TRBV6-2 or TRBV6-3 and TRBJ1-5; a possible D gene is TRBD1 (5 bases). V lost 0 bases and J lost 6, with 18 bases in between. CDR3 length equals 17 residues. Germline-derived CDR1 and CDR2 are MNHEY and SVGEGT. CDR3 bases: TGTGCCAGCAGTTACTCCCTCGACAGATGGATCGGTCAGCCCCAGCATTTT. Its protein is CASSYSLDRWIGQPQHF.

The rearrangement links TRBV28 to TRBJ2-1, with D perhaps matching TRBD2 (5 bases). Per germline, CDR1 MDHEN and CDR2 SYDVKM. V gave up 6 bases and J gave up 4 bases, with 19 bases separating them. The CDR3 consists of 16 residues. For the CDR3, the DNA is TGTGCCAGCAGCCCCGATTTGGGAGACCTTTACAATGAGCAGTTCTTC. Protein sequence: CASSPDLGDLYNEQFF. The entire variable domain, with the rest obtained from reference TRBV28 and TRBJ2-1, is as follows: DVKVTQSSRYLVKRTGEKVFLECVQDMDHENMFWYRQDPGLGLRLIYFSYDVKMKEKGDIPEGYSVSREKKERFSLILESASTNQTSMYLCASSPDLGDLYNEQFFGPGTRLTVL.

This rearrangement joins TRBV28 to TRBJ1-1; 9 bases are a match to TRBD1. Germline loops: CDR1 MDHEN, CDR2 SYDVKM. The length of the CDR3 is 15 residues. The V and J ends lost 5 bases and 3 bases, in that order; junction bases with no gene match: 7. The CDR3 nucleotides read TGTGCCAGCAGTACCTACAGGGGGCACCACACTGAAGCTTTCTTT. Its translation: CASSTYRGHHTEAFF.

The rearrangement links TRBV19 to TRBJ1-3, with a weak D call TRBD1 (6 bases). CDR3 length equals 14 residues. Germline V lookup: CDR1 LNHDA, CDR2 SQIVND (reference sequence). Trimming left V 5 bases short and J 4 bases short, with 12 bases between. The CDR3 DNA is TGTGCCAGTAGTCGGCAGGGGACGGGAAACACCATATATTTT. Encoded protein: CASSRQGTGNTIYF.